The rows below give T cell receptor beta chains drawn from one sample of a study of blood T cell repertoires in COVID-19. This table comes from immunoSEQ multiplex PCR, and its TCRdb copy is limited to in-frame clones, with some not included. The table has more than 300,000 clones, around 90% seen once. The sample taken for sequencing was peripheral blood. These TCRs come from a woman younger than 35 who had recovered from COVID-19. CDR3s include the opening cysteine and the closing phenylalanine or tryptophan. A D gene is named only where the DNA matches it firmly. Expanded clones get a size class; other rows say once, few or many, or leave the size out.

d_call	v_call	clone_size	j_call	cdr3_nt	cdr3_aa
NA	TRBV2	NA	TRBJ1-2	TGTGCCAGCAGTGAGACTGCCTATGGCTACACCTTC	CASSETAYGYTF
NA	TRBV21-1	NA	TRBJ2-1	TGTGCCAGCATATCGACACCCCAATGCAATGAGCAGTTCTTC	CASISTPQCNEQFF
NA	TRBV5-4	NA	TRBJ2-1	TGTGCCAGCAGCTCCGGGTACTACAATGAGCAGTTCTTC	CASSSGYYNEQFF
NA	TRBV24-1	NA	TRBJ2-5	TGTGCCACCAGTGATTTGATGGCGGAAGAGACCCAGTACTTC	CATSDLMAEETQYF
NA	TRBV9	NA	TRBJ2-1	TGTGCCAGCAGCGAACCCTCCGGACAGTCCAGTTCAGGTGAGCAGTTCTTC	CASSEPSGQSSSGEQFF
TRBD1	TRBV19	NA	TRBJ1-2	TGTGCCAGTAGTATACGGGGACAGAGCAATGGCTACACCTTC	CASSIRGQSNGYTF
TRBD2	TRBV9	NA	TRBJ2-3	TGTGCCAGCAGCCCCAGACTAGCGGGAGCGGATACGCAGTATTTT	CASSPRLAGADTQYF
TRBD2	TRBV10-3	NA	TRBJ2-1	TGTGCCAGCACACTAGCGGGAGGCGAGGATGAGCAGTTCTTC	CASTLAGGEDEQFF
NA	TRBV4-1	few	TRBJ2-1	TGCGCCAGCAGCCAATCCTCGGGGGCCTACAATGAGCAGTTCTTC	CASSQSSGAYNEQFF
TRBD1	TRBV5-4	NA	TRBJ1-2	TGTGCCAGCAGCCCGTGGGACAGCCTTCGGGGAGACTATGGCTACACCTTC	CASSPWDSLRGDYGYTF
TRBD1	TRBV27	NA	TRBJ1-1	TGTGCCAGCAGCACCCCTAAAGCAGGGGGACGGACTGAAGCTTTCTTT	CASSTPKAGGRTEAFF
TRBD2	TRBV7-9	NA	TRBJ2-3	TGTGCCAGCAGCTTTTCAGCGGGAGGTGATACGCAGTATTTT	CASSFSAGGDTQYF
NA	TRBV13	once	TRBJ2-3	TGTGCCAGCAGCTTAGGAGCAACAGATACGCAGTATTTT	CASSLGATDTQYF
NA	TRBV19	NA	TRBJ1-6	TGTGCCAGTAGTCTCCGCGGGGCAGGTCCACCCCTCCACTTT	CASSLRGAGPPLHF